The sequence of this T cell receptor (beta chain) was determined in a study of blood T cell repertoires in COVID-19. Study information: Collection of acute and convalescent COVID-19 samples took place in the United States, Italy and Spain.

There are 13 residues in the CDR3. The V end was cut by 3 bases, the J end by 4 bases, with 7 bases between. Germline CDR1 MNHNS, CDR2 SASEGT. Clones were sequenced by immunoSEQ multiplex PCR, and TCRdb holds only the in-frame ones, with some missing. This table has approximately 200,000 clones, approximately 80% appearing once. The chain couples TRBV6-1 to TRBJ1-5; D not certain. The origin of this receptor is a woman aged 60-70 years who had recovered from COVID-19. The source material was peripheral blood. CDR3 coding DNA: TGTGCCAGCAGTGATTTGGCTAATCAGCCCCAGCATTTT. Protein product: CASSDLANQPQHF.